These 10 T cell receptor beta chains originate from one sample sequenced in a study of control samples from healthy donors and cancer patients. TCRdb keeps only in-frame clones here, not all; method: immunoSEQ multiplex PCR. The sample carries 120,000 or so clones, almost 95% recorded once. Sequencing was carried out using PBMCs. The receptors here all came from a man older than 75 with head and neck cancer.

This chain uses TRBV28 with TRBJ1-1; unclear D gene. The CDR3 spans 11 residues. Trimming left V 1 base short and J 4 bases short, with 1 base between. Germline V gene data show CDR1 as MDHEN and CDR2 as SYDVKM. CDR3 DNA: TGTGCCAGCAGTTTATCCACTGAAGCTTTCTTT. This gives the protein CASSLSTEAFF.

This clone was seen only a few times. The chain is built from TRBV5-4 and TRBJ1-4; 7 nucleotides agree with TRBD1. V gave up 4 bases and J gave up 10 bases; unmatched junction bases: 10. The CDR3 loop spans 14 amino acids. Germline V gives CDR1 SGHNT, CDR2 YYREEE (reference sequence). Here the CDR3 DNA reads TGTGCCAGCAGCGAGGGGGCGAAGGGCGGAAAACTGTTTTTT. It codes for CASSEGAKGGKLFF. Full variable domain (rest looked up from reference TRBV5-4 and TRBJ1-4): ETGVTQSPTHLIKTRGQQVTLRCSSQSGHNTVSWYQQALGQGPQFIFQYYREEENGRGNFPPRFSGLQFPNYSSELNVNALELDDSALYLCASSEGAKGGKLFFGSGTQLSVL.

The chain uses TRBV6-5 and TRBJ1-1; TRBD1 matches at 9 bases. The CDR3 spans 15 residues. V lost 6 bases, J lost 11 bases, and 16 bases stayed unmatched. Looked up from germline, CDR1 is MNHEY and CDR2 is SVGAGI. The CDR3 DNA is TGTGCCAGCAGCATTAAACCCGGGACAGGGCGTTTGGCTTTCTTT. It is translated as CASSIKPGTGRLAFF.

The chain recombines TRBV4-1 with TRBJ1-3; D remains unclear. Germline loops: CDR1 MGHRA, CDR2 YSYEKL. The CDR3 is made up of 14 amino acids. The V end was cut by 0 bases, the J end by 4 bases, with 7 bases between. CDR3: CASSQEGKGNTIYF. As DNA, the CDR3 is TGCGCCAGCAGCCAAGAGGGGAAGGGAAACACCATATATTTT.

The rearrangement uses TRBV6-6 and TRBJ1-3; no definite D call. From germline, CDR1 is MNHNY and CDR2 SVGAGI (reference sequence). CDR3 size: 15 residues. The V end lost 5 bases, the J end lost 4 bases, and 15 bases lay between the germline ends. Written as DNA, the CDR3 is TGTGCCAGCAGTCGTTTCGTAGAAGGAGGAAACACCATATATTTT. It specifies CASSRFVEGGNTIYF.

The rearrangement uses TRBV4-1 and TRBJ2-1; D ambiguous. Germline assignment: CDR1 MGHRA and CDR2 YSYEKL. CDR3 size: 15 residues. V lost 0 bases and J lost 2, with 8 bases in between. The CDR3 reads CASSQDSGTYNEQFF. CDR3 nucleotides: TGCGCCAGCAGCCAAGATTCTGGTACCTACAATGAGCAGTTCTTC.

This clone has only a few counts. The chain joins TRBV6-5 to TRBJ2-3; D not resolved. Germline CDR1 MNHEY, CDR2 SVGAGI. There are 14 residues in the CDR3. V was pared by 4 bases and J by 1 base, with 9 bases between. CDR3 sequence reads: CASSWIKGTDTQYF. In nucleotides, the CDR3 is TGTGCCAGCAGTTGGATCAAAGGCACAGATACGCAGTATTTT.

The V and J genes are TRBV7-9 and TRBJ1-2, with 7 nucleotides matching TRBD1. The CDR3 loop spans 15 amino acids. Looked up from germline, CDR1 is SEHNR and CDR2 is FQNEAQ (reference sequence). The junction had 10 bases not matched to a gene; V was cut back by 5 bases and J by 4 bases. Written as DNA, the CDR3 is TGTGCCAGCAGCACGGACCAGGGACAGATCTATGGCTACACCTTC. This encodes CASSTDQGQIYGYTF.

V usage is TRBV11-2 and J usage is TRBJ1-1; weak D call: TRBD1 (5 bases). The CDR3 runs 12 residues. Per germline, CDR1 SGHAT and CDR2 FQNNGV. Trimming pared 6 bases from V and 4 bases from J, leaving 9 bases between. CDR3 sequence: CASRLGGTEAFF. CDR3 DNA sequence: TGTGCCAGCAGGTTGGGGGGCACTGAAGCTTTCTTT.

This clone was found a few times. The rearrangement joins TRBV27 to TRBJ2-7; 8 bases align to TRBD1. From germline, CDR1 is MNHEY and CDR2 SMNVEV (reference sequence). This CDR3 has 14 amino acids. Trimming cost V 3 bases and J 0 bases; bases outside gene matches: 1. The CDR3 region is CASSLTGDSYEQYF. CDR3 sequence (DNA): TGTGCCAGCAGTTTGACAGGGGACTCCTACGAGCAGTACTTC.